Listed below are T cell receptor beta chains from one sample, sequenced in a study of T-cell memory formation after mild COVID-19. TCRdb processed the 5' RACE reads anew with MiXCR; each CDR3 protein has one entry. Here the sample spans 300,000 to 400,000 distinct CDR3 sequences, around 20% being singletons. The sequenced sample was PBMCs or a T cell subset sorted from them (not recorded which). The receptors were gathered from an adult woman who had mild COVID-19 (a few samples of this study predate the infection). Cell type and time point are not known. Both conserved end residues are part of each CDR3. Fields, in order: J gene, V gene, CDR3 length, CDR3 protein.

TRBJ2-2 TRBV4-3 18 CASSQELAGGSNTGELFF
TRBJ2-7 TRBV12-3/TRBV12-4 12 CASSLRVAEQYF
TRBJ2-1 TRBV2 15 CASSEAPLIYNEQFF
TRBJ1-1 TRBV5-1 16 CASRGTGEGHNTEAFF
TRBJ2-7 TRBV5-1 20 CASSLGTGDLTRILNYEQYF
TRBJ1-2 TRBV30 13 CAWTPPKAYGYTF
TRBJ1-1 TRBV4-1 14 CASSLGQGAPEAFF
TRBJ1-5 TRBV2 15 CASSEGQVSGQPQHF
TRBJ2-2 TRBV5-1 13 CASKSSGTGELFF
TRBJ2-3 TRBV6-4 13 CASSRRDTDTQYF
TRBJ2-4 TRBV12-3/TRBV12-4 14 CASSSRSGASIQYF
TRBJ2-3 TRBV9 13 CASSVEPTDTQYF
TRBJ1-1 TRBV12-3/TRBV12-4 14 CASSGRTGNTEAFF
TRBJ1-5 TRBV18 17 CASSTTTGGYGNQPQHF
TRBJ2-7 TRBV7-6 15 CASSLETSGTYEQYF
TRBJ1-4 TRBV12-3/TRBV12-4 14 CASKAGQWNEKLFF
TRBJ1-1 TRBV12-3/TRBV12-4 14 CASKKGQGGAEAFF
TRBJ2-4 TRBV4-1 16 CASSQLLRQGRDIQYF
TRBJ1-2 TRBV7-9 14 CASSSGTATYGYTF
TRBJ1-6 TRBV5-1 14 CASSLDAHNSPLHF
TRBJ1-1 TRBV20-1 15 CSAPRTGKLFTEAFF
TRBJ2-5 TRBV5-1 12 CASRAGAETQYF
TRBJ2-3 TRBV20-1 15 CSASREGDSTDTQYF
TRBJ2-1 TRBV7-6 15 CASSPGTNSYNEQFF
TRBJ2-4 TRBV19 12 CASSIGENIQYF
TRBJ1-1 TRBV20-1 14 CSARDQGRGTEAFF
TRBJ2-2 TRBV10-3 14 CAISGPGNTGELFF